Listed below are T cell receptor beta chains from one sample, sequenced in a study of blood T cell repertoires in COVID-19. The assay was immunoSEQ multiplex PCR, and TCRdb's table has in-frame clones only and misses some. In the table there are 380,000 or so clones, roughly 86% of which are singletons. Sequenced input: PBMCs or T cells enriched from blood (not recorded which). The receptors derive from a man aged 25-45 years who had recovered from COVID-19. CDR3s include the opening cysteine and the closing phenylalanine or tryptophan. A D gene is named only where the DNA matches it firmly. Part of the rows lack a size; the others show once, few, many or a class for expanded clones.

V	D	J	size	CDR3	DNA
TRBV19	TRBD1	TRBJ1-1	NA	CASSSQGVPEAFF	TGTGCCAGTAGTTCACAGGGGGTCCCTGAAGCTTTCTTT
TRBV7-9	NA	TRBJ1-3	NA	CALLRGTGNTIYF	TGTGCCCTTTTACGGGGAACCGGAAACACCATATATTTT
TRBV6-2/TRBV6-3	TRBD1	TRBJ2-7	NA	CASSYSTGQGSYEQYF	TGTGCCAGCAGTTACTCGACCGGACAGGGCTCCTACGAGCAGTACTTC
TRBV29-1	TRBD2	TRBJ2-5	NA	CSGRDGGIETQYF	TGCAGCGGGAGGGACGGGGGGATAGAGACCCAGTACTTC
TRBV7-2	TRBD1	TRBJ1-2	NA	CASSPDRGYGYTF	TGTGCCAGCAGCCCTGACAGGGGCTATGGCTACACCTTC
TRBV12-3/TRBV12-4	NA	TRBJ2-3	NA	CASSFQDTQYF	TGTGCCAGCAGTTTTCAAGATACGCAGTATTTT
TRBV19	TRBD1	TRBJ1-1	NA	CASIQGAEVTEAFF	TGTGCCAGTATTCAGGGGGCCGAGGTGACTGAAGCTTTCTTT
TRBV9	TRBD1	TRBJ2-2	NA	CASSVTGTNTGELFF	TGTGCCAGCAGCGTGACAGGGACGAACACCGGGGAGCTGTTTTTT
TRBV11-2	NA	TRBJ2-1	NA	CASSPWGRSSYNEQFF	TGTGCCAGCAGCCCGTGGGGGAGGAGCTCCTACAATGAGCAGTTCTTC
TRBV5-8	TRBD1	TRBJ1-5	NA	CASSSRDSSNQPQHF	TGTGCCAGCAGCTCCCGGGACAGTAGCAATCAGCCCCAGCATTTT
TRBV6-2/TRBV6-3	NA	TRBJ1-5	NA	CASTPDISNQPQHF	TGTGCCAGCACCCCGGACATAAGCAATCAGCCCCAGCATTTT
TRBV6-2/TRBV6-3	NA	TRBJ1-6	NA	CASSYGQGIGSPLHF	TGTGCCAGCAGTTACGGGCAGGGGATCGGTTCACCCCTCCACTTT
TRBV2	NA	TRBJ1-6	NA	CASTAGIYNSPLHF	TGTGCCAGCACCGCCGGGATCTATAATTCACCCCTCCACTTT
TRBV10-3	TRBD1	TRBJ1-2	once	CANRGAGSGYTF	TGTGCCAACAGGGGCGCGGGTAGCGGCTACACCTTC
TRBV7-2	NA	TRBJ2-1	NA	CASSASEGNEQFF	TGTGCCAGCAGCGCGTCGGAGGGCAATGAGCAGTTCTTC
TRBV9	NA	TRBJ1-2	NA	CASSVGNVGLYYGYTF	TGTGCCAGCAGCGTAGGAAATGTGGGCCTGTACTATGGCTACACCTTC
TRBV19	TRBD1	TRBJ1-1	once	CASSRKTGGREAFF	TGTGCCAGTAGTAGAAAGACAGGGGGCCGAGAAGCTTTCTTT
TRBV18	TRBD1	TRBJ1-4	NA	CASSPRQGAEEKLFF	TGTGCCAGCTCACCACGACAGGGGGCCGAGGAGAAACTGTTTTTT
TRBV7-9	NA	TRBJ1-4	NA	CASSRGSPIGEKLFF	TGTGCCAGCAGCCGGGGTTCCCCTATAGGAGAAAAACTGTTTTTT
TRBV7-9	TRBD2	TRBJ2-4	NA	CASSFPGGVIQYF	TGTGCCAGCAGCTTTCCGGGGGGAGTCATTCAGTACTTC
TRBV5-4	TRBD1	TRBJ2-5	NA	CASSGGGRGLQETQYF	TGTGCCAGCAGTGGAGGTGGCAGGGGGCTTCAAGAGACCCAGTACTTC
TRBV10-3	NA	TRBJ2-1	NA	CAIRGAYNEQFF	TGTGCCATCAGGGGGGCGTACAATGAGCAGTTCTTC
TRBV7-2	NA	TRBJ2-1	NA	CASSSTGEPYNEQFF	TGTGCCAGCAGCTCGACCGGGGAGCCATACAATGAGCAGTTCTTC
TRBV4-1	TRBD1	TRBJ2-2	NA	CASSRTGSGELFF	TGCGCCAGCAGCCGGACAGGGTCCGGGGAGCTGTTTTTT
TRBV6-5	NA	TRBJ2-3	once	CATLPRTTSDTQYF	TGTGCCACCCTACCACGGACTACCTCAGATACGCAGTATTTT
TRBV10-3	TRBD1	TRBJ1-2	NA	CAIKTGGPGGYTF	TGTGCCATCAAAACAGGGGGCCCGGGGGGCTACACCTTC
TRBV6-2/TRBV6-3	NA	TRBJ1-3	NA	CASSSPLTRSSGNTIYF	TGTGCCAGCAGTTCCCCGCTAACTCGTAGCTCTGGAAACACCATATATTTT
TRBV4-2	TRBD1	TRBJ2-6	NA	CASSQDYRGTGANVLTF	TGTGCCAGCAGCCAAGATTACAGGGGGACTGGGGCCAACGTCCTGACTTTC
TRBV7-8	TRBD1	TRBJ2-2	once	CASSYSGTGNTGELFF	TGTGCCAGCAGCTACTCCGGGACAGGAAACACCGGGGAGCTGTTTTTT
TRBV5-1	TRBD1	TRBJ1-1	NA	CASSLQGGTEAFF	TGCGCCAGCAGTTTACAGGGGGGCACTGAAGCTTTCTTT
TRBV15	NA	TRBJ2-5	NA	CATSPGVRETQYF	TGTGCCACCAGTCCAGGGGTCCGGGAGACCCAGTACTTC
TRBV3-1/TRBV3-2	NA	TRBJ1-3	NA	CASSQVSVRSGNTIYF	TGTGCCAGCAGCCAAGTGTCCGTTCGCTCTGGAAACACCATATATTTT
TRBV4-1	TRBD2	TRBJ2-3	NA	CASSQGLAVDTQYF	TGCGCCAGCAGCCAGGGACTAGCGGTAGATACGCAGTATTTT
TRBV25-1	NA	TRBJ2-7	NA	CASSGGPRAYEQYF	TGTGCCAGCAGTGGGGGCCCTAGGGCCTACGAGCAGTACTTC
TRBV11-3	TRBD1	TRBJ2-1	NA	CASSSDRGSYNEQFF	TGTGCCAGCAGCTCAGACAGGGGCTCCTACAATGAGCAGTTCTTC
TRBV19	NA	TRBJ1-1	NA	CASSINSGTEAFF	TGTGCCAGTAGTATCAACTCGGGCACTGAAGCTTTCTTT
TRBV27	TRBD2	TRBJ2-5	NA	CASSTLSGGYQETQYF	TGTGCCAGCAGCACCCTTAGCGGGGGGTACCAAGAGACCCAGTACTTC
TRBV11-2	NA	TRBJ2-7	NA	CASSLDTGSYEQYF	TGTGCCAGCAGCTTGGACACTGGCTCCTACGAGCAGTACTTC
TRBV14	NA	TRBJ1-4	NA	CASSARSVEKLFF	TGTGCCAGCAGCGCCCGGTCGGTCGAAAAACTGTTTTTT
TRBV24-1	NA	TRBJ2-3	NA	CATRRGTTDTQYF	TGTGCCACCCGGCGGGGCACCACAGATACGCAGTATTTT
TRBV5-4	TRBD1	TRBJ1-2	NA	CASRRWDSSNYGYTF	TGTGCCAGCAGACGGTGGGACAGCAGTAACTATGGCTACACCTTC
TRBV11-3	NA	TRBJ1-5	NA	CAPRSGNQPQHF	TGTGCCCCGAGGAGCGGCAATCAGCCCCAGCATTTT
TRBV9	NA	TRBJ2-2	NA	CASSVGAGNTGELFF	TGTGCCAGCAGCGTAGGAGCGGGGAACACCGGGGAGCTGTTTTTT
TRBV7-8	NA	TRBJ2-5	NA	CASSPRVDYGTQYF	TGTGCCAGCAGCCCCAGAGTGGACTACGGGACCCAGTACTTC
TRBV5-1	NA	TRBJ2-3	NA	CASSFRRGLTDTQYF	TGCGCCAGCAGCTTCAGGCGGGGACTCACAGATACGCAGTATTTT
TRBV7-9	TRBD1	TRBJ1-5	NA	CASSITGTVYNQPQHF	TGTGCCAGCAGCATAACCGGGACAGTCTACAATCAGCCCCAGCATTTT
TRBV12-3/TRBV12-4	NA	TRBJ1-1	once	CASSSGQREAFF	TGTGCCAGCAGTTCCGGACAGAGGGAAGCTTTCTTT
TRBV19	NA	TRBJ1-5	NA	CASSLTGHQPQHF	TGTGCCAGTAGCTTAACAGGGCACCAGCCCCAGCATTTT
TRBV5-4	NA	TRBJ1-2	few	CASSLAGNYGYTF	TGTGCCAGCAGCTTGGCCGGGAACTATGGCTACACCTTC
TRBV5-1	TRBD1	TRBJ2-1	NA	CASEPMEIGTGVNEQFF	TGCGCCAGTGAACCCATGGAGATCGGGACAGGGGTCAATGAGCAGTTCTTC
TRBV7-2	NA	TRBJ1-5	NA	CASSFSFSAAQPQHF	TGTGCCAGCAGCTTCTCGTTTTCGGCGGCTCAGCCCCAGCATTTT
TRBV5-1	TRBD1	TRBJ2-7	NA	CASSLGYRGPYEQYF	TGCGCCAGCAGCTTGGGATACAGGGGGCCCTACGAGCAGTACTTC
TRBV6-5	TRBD2	TRBJ2-3	NA	CASGRSSGLESQYF	TGTGCCAGTGGGCGGTCTAGCGGTTTAGAGTCGCAGTATTTT
TRBV25-1	TRBD1	TRBJ1-2	NA	CASSWTGGNYGYTF	TGTGCCAGCAGCTGGACAGGGGGAAACTATGGCTACACCTTC
TRBV6-5	TRBD1	TRBJ1-2	NA	CASSYGTAGGYGYTF	TGTGCCAGCAGTTACGGGACAGCCGGAGGCTATGGCTACACCTTC
TRBV10-3	NA	TRBJ1-6	NA	CAISEPHPNSPLHF	TGTGCCATCAGTGAGCCACACCCCAATTCACCCCTCCACTTT
TRBV19	NA	TRBJ1-6	NA	CASSLSLYNSPLHF	TGTGCCAGTAGTCTCTCCCTCTATAATTCACCCCTCCACTTT